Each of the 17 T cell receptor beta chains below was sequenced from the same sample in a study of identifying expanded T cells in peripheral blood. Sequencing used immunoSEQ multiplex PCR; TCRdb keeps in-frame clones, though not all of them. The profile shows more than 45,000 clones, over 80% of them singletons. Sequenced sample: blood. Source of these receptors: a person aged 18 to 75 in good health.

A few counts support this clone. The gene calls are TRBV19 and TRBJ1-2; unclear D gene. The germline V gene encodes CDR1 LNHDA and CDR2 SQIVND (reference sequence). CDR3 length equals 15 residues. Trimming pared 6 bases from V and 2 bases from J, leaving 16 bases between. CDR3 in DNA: TGTGCCAGTAGAAAAAGTAATGGTCCAAACTATGGCTACACCTTC. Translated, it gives CASRKSNGPNYGYTF.

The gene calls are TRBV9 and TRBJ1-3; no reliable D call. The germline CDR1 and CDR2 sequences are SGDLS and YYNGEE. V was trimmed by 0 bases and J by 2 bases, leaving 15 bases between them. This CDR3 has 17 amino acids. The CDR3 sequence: CASSVGFSSKAGNTIYF. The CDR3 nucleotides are TGTGCCAGCAGCGTAGGTTTTTCCTCAAAGGCTGGAAACACCATATATTTT.

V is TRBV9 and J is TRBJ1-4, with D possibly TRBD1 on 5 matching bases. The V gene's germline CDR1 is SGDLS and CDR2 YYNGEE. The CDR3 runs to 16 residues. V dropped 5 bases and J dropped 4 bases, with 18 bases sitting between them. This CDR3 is CASRTEGREDNEKLFF. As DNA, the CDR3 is TGTGCCAGCAGGACCGAGGGGAGGGAGGATAATGAAAAACTGTTTTTT. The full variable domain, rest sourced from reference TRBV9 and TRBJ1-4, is DSGVTQTPKHLITATGQRVTLRCSPRSGDLSVYWYQQSLDQGLQFLIQYYNGEERAKGNILERFSAQQFPDLHSELNLSSLELGDSALYFCASRTEGREDNEKLFFGSGTQLSVL.

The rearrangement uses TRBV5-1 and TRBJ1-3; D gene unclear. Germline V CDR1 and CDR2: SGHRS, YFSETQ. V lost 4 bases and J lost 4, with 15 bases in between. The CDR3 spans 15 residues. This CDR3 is CASSQDLLGGNTIYF. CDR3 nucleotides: TGCGCCAGCAGCCAAGACCTATTAGGGGGAAACACCATATATTTT. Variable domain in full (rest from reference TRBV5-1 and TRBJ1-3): KAGVTQTPRYLIKTRGQQVTLSCSPISGHRSVSWYQQTPGQGLQFLFEYFSETQRNKGNFPGRFSGRQFSNSRSEMNVSTLELGDSALYLCASSQDLLGGNTIYFGEGSWLTVV.

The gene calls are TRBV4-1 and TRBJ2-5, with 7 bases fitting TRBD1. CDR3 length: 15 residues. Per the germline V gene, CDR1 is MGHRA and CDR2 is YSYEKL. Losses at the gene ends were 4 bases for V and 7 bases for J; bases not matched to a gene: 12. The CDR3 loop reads CASSPWDRGAGTQYF. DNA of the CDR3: TGCGCCAGCAGCCCTTGGGACAGAGGTGCTGGGACCCAGTACTTC.

CDR3 loop: CAWGRGGSYNEQFF. CDR3 DNA sequence: TGTGCCTGGGGACGCGGGGGCTCCTACAATGAGCAGTTCTTC. This sequence joins TRBV30 and TRBJ2-1; 7 bases map to TRBD2. The CDR3 is 14 amino acids. Trimming removed 5 bases from V and 0 bases from J; junction bases left unmatched: 4. Germline CDR1 GTSNPN, CDR2 SVGIG (reference sequence).

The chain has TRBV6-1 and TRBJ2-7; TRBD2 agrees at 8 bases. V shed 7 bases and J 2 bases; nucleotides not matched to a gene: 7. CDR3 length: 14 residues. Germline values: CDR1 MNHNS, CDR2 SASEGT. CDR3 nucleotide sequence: TGTGCCAGCAAGAGCGGGAGTGGGGCCTACGAGCAGTACTTC. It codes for CASKSGSGAYEQYF.

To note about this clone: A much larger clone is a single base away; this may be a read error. DNA for the CDR3: TGTGCCAGCGGCGCTAGTGGAAGCTACGAGCAGTACTTC. Encoded protein: CASGASGSYEQYF. The chain has TRBV9 and TRBJ2-7; D remains ambiguous. V was clipped by 7 bases and J by 3 bases, with 14 bases between them. This CDR3 spans 13 amino acids. Looked up from germline, CDR1 is SGDLS and CDR2 is YYNGEE.

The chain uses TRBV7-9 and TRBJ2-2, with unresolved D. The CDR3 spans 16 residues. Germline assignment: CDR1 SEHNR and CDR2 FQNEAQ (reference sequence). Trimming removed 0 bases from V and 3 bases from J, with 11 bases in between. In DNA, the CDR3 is TGTGCCAGCAGCTTAGCCGCCGGGTTTTACACCGGGGAGCTGTTTTTT. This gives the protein CASSLAAGFYTGELFF.

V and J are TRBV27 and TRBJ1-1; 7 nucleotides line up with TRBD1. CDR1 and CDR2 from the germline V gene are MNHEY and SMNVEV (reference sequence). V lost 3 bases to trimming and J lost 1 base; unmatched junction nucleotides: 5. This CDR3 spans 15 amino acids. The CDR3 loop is CASSFVTGANTEAFF. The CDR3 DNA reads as TGTGCCAGCAGTTTCGTCACAGGGGCGAACACTGAAGCTTTCTTT.

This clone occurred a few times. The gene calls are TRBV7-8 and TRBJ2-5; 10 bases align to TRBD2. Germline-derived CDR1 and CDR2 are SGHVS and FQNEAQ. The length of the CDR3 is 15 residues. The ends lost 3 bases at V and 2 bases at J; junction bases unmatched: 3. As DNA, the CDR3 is TGTGCCAGCAGCTTGGGACTAGCGCCACAAGAGACCCAGTACTTC. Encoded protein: CASSLGLAPQETQYF.

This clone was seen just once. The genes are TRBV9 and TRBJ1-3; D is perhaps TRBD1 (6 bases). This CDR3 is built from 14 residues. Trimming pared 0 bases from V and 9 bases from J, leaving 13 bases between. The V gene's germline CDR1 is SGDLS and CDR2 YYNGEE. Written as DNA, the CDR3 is TGTGCCAGCAGCGTAGAGGCAGGGGTGGCCACCATATATTTT. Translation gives CASSVEAGVATIYF. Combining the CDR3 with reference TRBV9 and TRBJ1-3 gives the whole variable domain DSGVTQTPKHLITATGQRVTLRCSPRSGDLSVYWYQQSLDQGLQFLIQYYNGEERAKGNILERFSAQQFPDLHSELNLSSLELGDSALYFCASSVEAGVATIYFGEGSWLTVV.

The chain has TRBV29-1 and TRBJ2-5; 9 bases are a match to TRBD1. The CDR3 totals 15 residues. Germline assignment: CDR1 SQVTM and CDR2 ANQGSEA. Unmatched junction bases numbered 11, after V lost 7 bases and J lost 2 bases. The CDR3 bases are TGCAGCGCCAGAGCGGGACAGGGCCAGCAAGAGACCCAGTACTTC. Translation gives CSARAGQGQQETQYF.

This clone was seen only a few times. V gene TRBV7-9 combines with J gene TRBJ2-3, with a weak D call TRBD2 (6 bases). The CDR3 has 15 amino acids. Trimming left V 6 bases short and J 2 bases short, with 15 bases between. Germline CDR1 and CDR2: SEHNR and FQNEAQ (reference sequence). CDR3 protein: CASSRTRGITDTQYF. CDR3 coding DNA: TGTGCCAGCAGTCGAACGCGGGGCATCACAGATACGCAGTATTTT.

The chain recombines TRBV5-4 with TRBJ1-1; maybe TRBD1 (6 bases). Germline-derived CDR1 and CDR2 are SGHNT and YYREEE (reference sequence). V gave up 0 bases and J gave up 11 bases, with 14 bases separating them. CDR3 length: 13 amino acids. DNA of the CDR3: TGTGCCAGCAGCTTGGGCAGGGGCGAGCAGGCTTTCTTT. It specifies CASSLGRGEQAFF.

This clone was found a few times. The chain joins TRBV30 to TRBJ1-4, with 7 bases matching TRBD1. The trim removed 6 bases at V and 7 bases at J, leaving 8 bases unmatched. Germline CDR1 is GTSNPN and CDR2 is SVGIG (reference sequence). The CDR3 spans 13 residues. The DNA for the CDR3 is TGTGCCTGTTCGACAGGGTCGGGTGAAAAACTGTTTTTT. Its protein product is CACSTGSGEKLFF.

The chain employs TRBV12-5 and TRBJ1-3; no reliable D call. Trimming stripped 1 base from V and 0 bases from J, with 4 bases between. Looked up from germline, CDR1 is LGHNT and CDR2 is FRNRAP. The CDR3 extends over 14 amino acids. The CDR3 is CASGLASSGNTIYF. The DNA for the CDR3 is TGTGCTAGTGGTTTGGCTAGCTCTGGAAACACCATATATTTT.